Listed below are T cell receptor beta chains from one sample, sequenced in a study of OX40 agonist ivuxolimab in advanced cancers. Measured with immunoSEQ multiplex PCR; TCRdb has only the in-frame clones, and not every one. The sample yields tens of thousands of clones, roughly 90% seen once. Specimen: CD4+ or CD8+ T cells sorted from blood, collected in a trial of the OX40 agonist ivuxolimab. The origin of the receptors is an adult with an advanced solid tumor such as melanoma, head and neck, liver or kidney cancer. Each CDR3 is given with its conserved first and last residue. D genes are given only for firm matches. The listing skips clone size in some rows; elsewhere it reads once, few, many or a size class.

J gene,clone size,D gene,V gene,CDR3 protein,CDR3 DNA
TRBJ2-1,.,TRBD2,TRBV2,CASSVGLAGQEQFF,TGTGCCAGCAGTGTAGGACTAGCGGGGCAAGAGCAGTTCTTC
TRBJ2-7,.,TRBD1,TRBV11-2,CASSPSDRGRQEQYF,TGTGCCAGCAGCCCCTCGGACAGGGGGCGCCAAGAGCAGTACTTC
TRBJ1-2,once,.,TRBV28,CASSLGGLVGGLGYTF,TGTGCCAGCAGTTTAGGGGGACTCGTCGGAGGGTTGGGCTACACCTTC
TRBJ2-3,.,.,TRBV4-3,CASSQDRHYTQYF,TGCGCCAGCAGCCAAGATCGGCACTATACGCAGTATTTT
TRBJ2-3,few,.,TRBV14,CASSPRGYTQYF,TGTGCCAGCAGCCCCAGAGGTTATACGCAGTATTTT
TRBJ2-7,.,.,TRBV7-2,CASSKNLGTTELYF,TGTGCCAGCAGCAAAAACCTCGGGACAACCGAACTGTACTTC
TRBJ2-4,.,.,TRBV5-1,CASSPGEGPLGKNIQYF,TGCGCCAGCAGCCCAGGGGAGGGTCCTTTAGGCAAAAACATTCAGTACTTC
TRBJ2-7,.,.,TRBV11-2,CASSLVGGGGEQYF,TGTGCCAGCAGCTTAGTGGGGGGCGGAGGCGAGCAGTACTTC
TRBJ2-2,.,TRBD2,TRBV6-6,CASTKLAGVTTGELFF,TGTGCCAGCACCAAACTAGCGGGAGTAACAACCGGGGAGCTGTTTTTT
TRBJ1-4,.,.,TRBV4-2,CASSQVTGSTNEKLFF,TGTGCCAGCAGCCAAGTAACAGGGTCAACTAATGAAAAACTGTTTTTT
TRBJ2-7,.,TRBD1,TRBV23-1,CARDREESYEQYF,TGCGCCAGGGACAGGGAAGAGTCCTACGAGCAGTACTTC
TRBJ2-2,.,.,TRBV19,CASSWTDTGELFF,TGTGCCAGTAGCTGGACAGACACCGGGGAGCTGTTTTTT
TRBJ1-1,once,.,TRBV6-5,CASSGPNHRDTEAFF,TGTGCCAGCAGTGGTCCCAACCACCGGGACACTGAAGCTTTCTTT
TRBJ2-7,.,.,TRBV7-9,CASSAEGAGISYEQYF,TGTGCCAGCAGCGCCGAAGGAGCGGGCATCTCCTACGAGCAGTACTTC
TRBJ1-2,.,.,TRBV5-1,CASSLGGGDYGYTF,TGCGCCAGCAGCTTGGGCGGGGGCGACTATGGCTACACCTTC
TRBJ1-2,.,.,TRBV7-9,CASSSQGTEANYGYTF,TGTGCCAGCAGCAGCCAGGGTACGGAGGCTAACTATGGCTACACCTTC
TRBJ2-7,.,.,TRBV11-3,CASSLEVSRSYEQYF,TGTGCCAGCAGCTTAGAGGTATCCAGGTCCTACGAGCAGTACTTC
TRBJ1-6,.,.,TRBV5-1,CASSLGIDSPLHF,TGCGCCAGCAGCTTGGGTATTGACTCACCCCTCCACTTT
TRBJ1-2,.,.,TRBV11-2,CASSLYPNYGYTF,TGTGCCAGCAGCTTATACCCTAACTATGGCTACACCTTC
TRBJ2-1,.,TRBD2,TRBV6-4,CASSVGLAGLGEQFF,TGTGCCAGCAGTGTGGGACTAGCGGGATTGGGCGAGCAGTTCTTC
TRBJ2-6,few,.,TRBV19,CASSIDLLVSGANVLTF,TGTGCCAGTAGTATAGATTTACTAGTATCTGGGGCCAACGTCCTGACTTTC
TRBJ2-3,.,TRBD1,TRBV9,CASSGTGTGIPDTQYF,TGTGCCAGCAGCGGAACCGGGACAGGGATCCCAGATACGCAGTATTTT
TRBJ2-7,.,TRBD2,TRBV30,CAMAVRTSGSYEQYF,TGTGCCATGGCCGTTAGGACTAGCGGGAGTTACGAGCAGTACTTC
TRBJ2-7,.,.,TRBV6-4,CASSDSMVSGLSTYEQYF,TGTGCCAGCAGTGACTCGATGGTCTCAGGTTTAAGCACCTACGAGCAGTACTTC
TRBJ2-2,once,.,TRBV13,CASSLVAGATGELFF,TGTGCCAGCAGCTTAGTGGCAGGCGCCACCGGGGAGCTGTTTTTT
TRBJ2-5,.,.,TRBV14,CASSLLGQKETQYF,TGTGCCAGCAGCCTTCTGGGACAAAAAGAGACCCAGTACTTC
TRBJ2-1,.,.,TRBV28,CASRQGSPYNEQFF,TGTGCCAGCCGCCAGGGGTCCCCCTACAATGAGCAGTTCTTC
TRBJ2-7,.,.,TRBV5-5,CASSRDLLPYEQYF,TGTGCCAGCAGTCGGGACCTATTACCCTACGAGCAGTACTTC
TRBJ2-3,.,.,TRBV4-1,CASSQDQLVWQYF,TGCGCCAGCAGCCAAGATCAACTAGTATGGCAGTATTTT
TRBJ2-3,.,TRBD2,TRBV7-9,CASSLGAGVDTQYF,TGTGCCAGCAGCTTAGGAGCGGGAGTAGATACGCAGTATTTT
TRBJ1-2,.,.,TRBV7-2,CASSQDQGANYGYTF,TGTGCCAGCAGCCAAGACCAGGGTGCCAACTATGGCTACACCTTC
TRBJ2-1,once,.,TRBV10-3,CAIGATYNEQFF,TGTGCCATCGGGGCGACTTACAATGAGCAGTTCTTC